The clone carrying this TCR beta chain has a handful of counts. The antigen remains unidentified. CDR3 size: 13 residues. The ends were cut back, 6 bases at V and 4 bases at J, with 12 bases in the middle. The germline gives CDR1 MNHNY, CDR2 SVGAGI (reference sequence). This entry belongs to a study of beta chain features in type 1 diabetes. Findings and limits, study-wide: A moderate, significant TCRB CDR3 shortening appeared in type 1 diabetes across four CD4+ subsets. Because the template was cDNA, high-expressing cells might be over-represented.

Purity exceeded 95% in all sorted populations. Expressed TCRB transcripts were sequenced, since all the RNA that had been isolated was reverse transcribed. Generated by immunoSEQ multiplex PCR, the TCRdb table keeps only in-frame clones and is missing some. This sample carries some 350,000 clones, 9.6% of them seen once, and the ten largest clones take about 0.6%. The sample consisted of central memory CD4+ T cells from blood. The chain uses TRBV6-6 and TRBJ2-5; tentative D call: TRBD2 (7 bases). The receptor was isolated from a man between 25 and 39 years old with type 1 diabetes. For the CDR3, the DNA is TGTGCCAGCAGCCTGAGGGGGGGAGAGACCCAGTACTTC. Residues: CASSLRGGETQYF.